This TCR beta chain was retrieved from a study of blood T cell repertoires in COVID-19 (dated by TCRdb to the early 2020s). Context from the whole study: ImmuneRACE Cohort 3 recovered participants were defined by two consecutive negative NP/OP PCR tests, healthcare professional clearance, or symptom resolution. The samples were drawn from two sources: the first 160 participants of the ongoing ImmuneRACE study, and approximately 1,300 subjects contributed by 6 global collaborators. The repertoires were released in a freely available public database intended as a resource for research on the immune response to SARS-CoV-2. The material from the prospective study consisted of cDNA or gDNA derived from T cells, B-cell-depleted T cells, or PBMCs. Where available, HLA class I and class II types were obtained from metadata supplied by the sample provider rather than from assay-based typing. Subjects who had been exposed to COVID-19, were actively infected with it, or had recovered from it provided the deeply sampled blood TCRbeta repertoires that made up the dataset. The sample metadata nearly always contained a de-identified subject ID, COVID-19 status, age in years and sex. The collaborator samples originated in the United States, Italy and Spain and spanned the acute and convalescent phases of COVID-19. The paper's findings and limits, for the study overall: Clinical and demographic metadata were provided uncurated, with the amount varying by source and participant.

With respect to this clone: Its antigen is unknown. Within one base of it there is no much larger clone, and no base qualities were kept.

CDR1 MNHEY and CDR2 SMNVEV were looked up in the germline V gene (reference sequence). V gives up 3 bases and J gives up 5 bases, and the segment between their germline ends measures 14 bases. The CDR3 has 14 amino acids, counting the end cysteine and phenylalanine. CDR3 DNA only is kept here, 42 bases in frame from base 1. The immunoSEQ Assay, a bias-controlled multiplex PCR, was used to amplify TCRbeta CDR3 regions from genomic DNA. Per the source publication's procedure: The number of nucleated cells in each sample was estimated by amplification of reference gene primers within the assay. To quantify the absolute abundance of each unique TCRbeta CDR3 rearrangement, sequence reads were collapsed and filtered. For each sample, productive Simpson clonality was calculated as the square root of Simpson's diversity index across productive rearrangements. TCRdb's version of the immuneACCESS table is confined to in-frame rearrangements and falls short of the full clone set. An unresolved V gene accounts for under half of the shortfall where checked; the remainder is of unknown origin. For V, J and clone size, that table is used; D and trimming come from the DNA. Here the sample has 200,000 or so clones; around 86% occur a single time. Of the sample, roughly 7.2% falls within the top ten clones.

Participants in the prospective study were aged about 18 to 100 years, lived in under 30 United States geographic areas, and enrolled through a virtual design. In the prospective study, participants were assigned to cohorts based on the clinical history participants reported in a screening survey and a study questionnaire. In the prospective study, whole blood, serum and a nasopharyngeal or oropharyngeal swab were collected from each participant by mobile phlebotomists. Over a roughly 2-month period, participants in the prospective study had the option of providing additional blood draws and questionnaires. Before DNA extraction, blood samples from the prospective study were shipped at room temperature or frozen.

Material: PBMCs or T cells enriched from blood (not recorded which). The chain was built from TRBV27 and TRBJ2-7; the D gene cannot be named for sure. This TCR was sampled from a man younger than 40 in a cohort exposed to, infected with or recovered from COVID-19 (not recorded which). Here is the DNA: TGTGCCAGCAGTTTGCGAGAGATCCCCCACGAGCAGTACTTC. Its protein reads: CASSLREIPHEQYF.